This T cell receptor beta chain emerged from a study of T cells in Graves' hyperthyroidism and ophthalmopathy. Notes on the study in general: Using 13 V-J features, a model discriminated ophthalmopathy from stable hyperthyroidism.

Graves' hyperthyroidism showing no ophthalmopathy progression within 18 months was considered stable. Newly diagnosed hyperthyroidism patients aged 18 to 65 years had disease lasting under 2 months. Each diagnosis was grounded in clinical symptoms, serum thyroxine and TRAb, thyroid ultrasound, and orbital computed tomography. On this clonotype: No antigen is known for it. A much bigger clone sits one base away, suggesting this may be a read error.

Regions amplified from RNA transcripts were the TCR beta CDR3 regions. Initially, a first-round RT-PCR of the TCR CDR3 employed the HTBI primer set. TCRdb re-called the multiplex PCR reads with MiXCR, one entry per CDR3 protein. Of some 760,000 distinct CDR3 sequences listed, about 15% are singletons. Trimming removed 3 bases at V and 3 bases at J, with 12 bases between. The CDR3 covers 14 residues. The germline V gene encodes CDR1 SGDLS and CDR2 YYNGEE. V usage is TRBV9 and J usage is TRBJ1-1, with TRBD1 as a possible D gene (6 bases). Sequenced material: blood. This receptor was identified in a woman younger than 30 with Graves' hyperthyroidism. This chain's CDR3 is CASSEGEGDTEAFF. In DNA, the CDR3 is TGTGCCAGCAGCGAAGGGGAGGGGGACACTGAAGCTTTCTTT.